This entry describes one T cell receptor (beta chain). Its antigen is still unknown. Per-base qualities were not stored, and no clone one base away is much larger. The protocol used for the library was 5' RACE. These reads were obtained on an Illumina HiSeq 2000. Template switching introduced a universal primer binding site; the final cDNA contained a unique molecular identifier, enabling accurate counting of TCR cDNA molecules. Specific primers in the conserved constant-segment region were used to synthesize first-strand cDNA for TCR alpha and beta chains. To control for contamination, every cDNA library carried two barcodes: a SMART-Mk sample barcode plus Illumina barcodes. TruSeq adapter sequences along with Illumina sample barcodes were introduced in two successive PCR steps. Sequencing of the TCR alpha and beta cDNA libraries was done on the Illumina HiSeq platform using custom primers. The original methods were these. MiGEC processed the raw reads to extract unique molecular identifiers, while MiXCR was used to determine the CDR3 positions. For each individual, recombination models were inferred using an EM algorithm with the repgenHMM and IGoR tools. The tcR package in R was used for shared clonotype analysis, with sharing normalized by the product of cloneset sizes. To study raw recombination free of thymic and clonal selection effects, out-of-frame nonproductive sequences were analyzed. Using fastp trimming at Q25 and MiXCR clonotype assembly, TCRdb reanalyzed the public sequencing data and kept in-frame beta chains. CDR3 protein sequences are deduplicated, and each keeps its most common genes and DNA. Clone size and V and J calls follow TCRdb, not the original study. The sample table shows a few hundred thousand distinct CDR3 sequences, and about a fifth are seen once. Of the sample, 9% to 15% is held by the ten largest clones.

V is shortened by 5 bases, J by 0 bases, and the region joining them spans 13 bases. There are 15 amino acids in the CDR3, from cysteine to phenylalanine inclusive. This entry keeps only the CDR3 DNA: 45 bases, framed from base 1. CDR1 and CDR2 are read off the germline V gene as SGHTA and FQGNSA. This entry belongs to a study of identical twins listed by TCRdb under 2016. Study-wide context: To test whether fetal clonotypes persist, the study used deep sequencing on TCR alpha and beta repertoires from monozygotic twins, unrelated adults of various ages, and cord blood. Replicate twin experiments were performed at different times using different library preparation protocols to rule out contamination.

Results and caveats for the whole study, not just this receptor: A weaker excess of twin sharing was found in beta out-of-frame sequences because the signal-to-noise ratio was lowered by fewer shared sequences. Because the same donors could not be followed over many years, conclusions were based on cross-sectional statistical analysis. Abundant cord blood beta clonotypes had fewer insertions, young adult naive repertoires showed a similar but weaker trend, and memory repertoires showed no such trend. Compared with coincidental sharing between unrelated individuals, out-of-frame TCR alpha sequences shared between twins had an excess of sequences with low generation probability. Out-of-frame TCR alpha sharing in monozygotic twins was systematically underestimated by recombination models, whereas sharing between unrelated individuals was in agreement with the recombination models. Zero-insertion analyses could be partly confounded by invariant T cells such as MAIT and iNKT, although diverse VJ usage argued against such confounding for most clonotypes.

All donors were healthy Caucasians. The researchers also sequenced three unrelated adults who were not twins: a male aged 18 to 29, a male aged 50 to 59, and a female aged 50 to 59. Using Miltenyi CD45RO+ enrichment and human naive T-cell isolation kits, memory (CD45RO+) and naive T cells were isolated from PBMC. The sequencing input was naive T cells sorted from blood. According to the study, the label for this sample's cell subset or site signals: cells isolated with a human naive T-cell isolation kit. The sequence is built from TRBV7-2 and TRBJ1-1; TRBD1 is possibly the D segment (5 matching bases). The source is a man in his forties or fifties in good health. At the DNA level, the sequence is TGTGCCAGCAGCCCCGGGGGAGATTTGAACACTGAAGCTTTCTTT. It translates to CASSPGGDLNTEAFF.